This T cell receptor beta chain was observed in a study of CD8+CD57+ T cells in acquired aplastic anemia. About the study: An average of about 3.4 ug of DNA was obtained from sorted CD4+ and CD8+ cells. Whole-study results and caveats: With respect to CD8+ Simpson's diversity, patients and controls did not differ significantly.

As regards this clonotype: Its target is not known.

Genomic DNA constituted the template upon which TCR beta VDJ and CDR3 profiling was performed. TCRdb reanalysed the reads using MiXCR and keeps one entry per CDR3 protein. In the table there are 150,000 to 200,000 distinct CDR3 sequences, 64% of which are singletons. The sequencing input was sorted CD4+, CD8+, or CD8+CD57+ T cells (not recorded which) from PBMCs. The sequence was collected from a human donor with severe aplastic anemia or a healthy control (not recorded which).

CDR3 bases: TGTGCCAGCAGCTTAGTCTTTGGAGCGAATGAGCAGTTCTTC. It encodes CASSLVFGANEQFF. The chain carries TRBV7-4 and TRBJ2-1, with no clear D. This CDR3 is 14 amino acids long. CDR1 is SGHVT and CDR2 is SQSDAQ in the germline V gene. Trimming removed 1 base at V and 7 bases at J, with 11 bases between.